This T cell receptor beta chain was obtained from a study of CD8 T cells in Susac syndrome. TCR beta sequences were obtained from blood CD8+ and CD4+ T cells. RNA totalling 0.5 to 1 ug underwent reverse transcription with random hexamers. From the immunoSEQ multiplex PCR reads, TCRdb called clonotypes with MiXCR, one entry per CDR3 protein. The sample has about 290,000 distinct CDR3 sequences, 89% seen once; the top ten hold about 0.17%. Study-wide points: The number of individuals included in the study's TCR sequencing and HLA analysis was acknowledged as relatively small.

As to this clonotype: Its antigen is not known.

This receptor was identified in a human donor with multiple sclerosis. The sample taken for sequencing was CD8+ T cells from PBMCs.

CDR3 sequence: CSANLSPASIYEQYF. The CDR3 nucleotides are TGCAGTGCTAACCTATCGCCGGCTAGCATCTACGAGCAGTACTTC. The V and J genes are TRBV20-1 and TRBJ2-7; TRBD2 is a possible D gene (5 bases). The CDR3 sequence is 15 residues long. Germline V CDR1 and CDR2: DFQATT, SNEGSKA (reference sequence). Trimming shortened V by 4 bases and J by 3 bases, and 19 bases separated the two germline ends.